This TCR beta chain originates from a study of blood T cell repertoires in COVID-19. Overall study: PBMCs, B-cell-depleted T cells, or T cells were the source of the cDNA or gDNA that made up the material.

This clone was observed a single time. Per the original data handling: Estimation of nucleated cell counts relied on the amplification of reference gene primers. Method: immunoSEQ multiplex PCR; TCRdb's copy keeps in-frame clones and lacks some. V and J calls and clone size are those listed in that table; D and trimming were worked out from the DNA. The sample lists hundreds of thousands of clones; around 91% were seen once. Germline V gives CDR1 MNHEY, CDR2 SMNVEV (reference sequence). CDR3 length: 15 residues. With V trimmed by 8 bases and J by 2 bases, 8 bases remained unmatched. The sample taken for sequencing was peripheral blood. The rearrangement links TRBV27 to TRBJ2-1; 8 nucleotides align to TRBD2. The receptor's source is a young woman who had recovered from COVID-19. CDR3 residues: CASGARGGPYNEQFF. Here the CDR3 DNA reads TGTGCCAGCGGAGCCCGGGGGGGACCCTACAATGAGCAGTTCTTC.